This TCR beta chain originates from a study of OX40 agonist ivuxolimab in advanced cancers. Study-wide points: Both blood CD4+ and CD8+ T cells showed clonal growth by week 6 at 0.1 to 3.0 mg/kg. Normalized T-cell clonal expansion was also low in a subset of nonresponders. People who partly responded at 0.1-3.0 mg/kg had some of the least clonal expansion seen.

Of note for this clone: Its specificity is not known.

Trimming pared 4 bases from V and 6 bases from J, leaving 17 bases between. Germline V CDR1 and CDR2: SGHRS, YFSETQ. The CDR3 runs to 14 residues. The table came from immunoSEQ multiplex PCR; TCRdb's copy has only in-frame clones and leaves some out. The data show 75,000 to 100,000 clones, with more than 80% seen just once and approximately 2.6% held by the top ten. The chain carries TRBV5-1 and TRBJ2-7; no clear D gene. The sequence was collected from an adult with an advanced solid tumor such as melanoma, head and neck, liver or kidney cancer. The input for sequencing was CD4+ or CD8+ T cells sorted from blood, taken in a trial of the OX40 agonist ivuxolimab. CDR3 in amino acids: CASSPTAQTFEQYF. The CDR3 DNA reads TGCGCCAGCAGCCCTACAGCTCAAACTTTCGAGCAGTACTTC.